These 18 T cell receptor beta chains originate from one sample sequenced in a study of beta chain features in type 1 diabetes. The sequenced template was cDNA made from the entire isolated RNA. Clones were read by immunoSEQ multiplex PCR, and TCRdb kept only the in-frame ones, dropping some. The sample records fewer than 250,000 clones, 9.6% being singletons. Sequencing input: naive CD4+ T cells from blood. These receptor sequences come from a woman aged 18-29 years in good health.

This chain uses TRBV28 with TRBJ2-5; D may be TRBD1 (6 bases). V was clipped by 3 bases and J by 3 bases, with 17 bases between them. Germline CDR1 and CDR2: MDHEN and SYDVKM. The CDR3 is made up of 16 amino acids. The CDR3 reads CASSFSSNREKETQYF. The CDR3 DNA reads TGTGCCAGCAGTTTTAGTTCCAACAGGGAGAAAGAGACCCAGTACTTC.

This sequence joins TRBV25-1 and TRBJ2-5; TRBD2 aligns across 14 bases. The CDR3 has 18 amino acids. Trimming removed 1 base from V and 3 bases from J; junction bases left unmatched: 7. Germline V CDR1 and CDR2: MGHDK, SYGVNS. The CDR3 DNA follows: TGTGCCAGCAGTGAATCCCCCGGGACTAGCGGGAGAGAAGAGACCCAGTACTTC. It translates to CASSESPGTSGREETQYF.

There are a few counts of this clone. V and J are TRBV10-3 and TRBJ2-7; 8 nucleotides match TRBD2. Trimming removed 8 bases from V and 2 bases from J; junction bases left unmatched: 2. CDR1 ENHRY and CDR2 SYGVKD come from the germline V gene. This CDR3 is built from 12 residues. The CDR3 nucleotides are TGTGCCATCTCGGGACTAGCCTACGAGCAGTACTTC. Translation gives CAISGLAYEQYF.

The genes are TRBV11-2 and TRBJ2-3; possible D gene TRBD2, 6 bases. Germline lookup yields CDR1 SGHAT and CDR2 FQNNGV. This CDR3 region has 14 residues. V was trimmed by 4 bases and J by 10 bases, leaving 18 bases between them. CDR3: CASSSGTQRIAQYF. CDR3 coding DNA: TGTGCCAGCAGCTCCGGGACTCAACGCATAGCGCAGTATTTT.

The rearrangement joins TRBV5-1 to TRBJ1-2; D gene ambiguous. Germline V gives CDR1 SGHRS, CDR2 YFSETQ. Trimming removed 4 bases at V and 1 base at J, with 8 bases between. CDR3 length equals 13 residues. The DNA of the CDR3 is TGCGCCAGCAGCCCGGAGATTAACTATGGCTACACCTTC. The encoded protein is CASSPEINYGYTF.

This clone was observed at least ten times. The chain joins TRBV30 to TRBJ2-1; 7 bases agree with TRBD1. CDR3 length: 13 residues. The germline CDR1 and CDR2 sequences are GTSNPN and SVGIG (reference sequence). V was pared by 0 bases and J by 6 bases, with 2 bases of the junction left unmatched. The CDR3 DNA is TGTGCCTGGAGTGTCGGGACAGCCAATGAGCAGTTCTTC. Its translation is CAWSVGTANEQFF.

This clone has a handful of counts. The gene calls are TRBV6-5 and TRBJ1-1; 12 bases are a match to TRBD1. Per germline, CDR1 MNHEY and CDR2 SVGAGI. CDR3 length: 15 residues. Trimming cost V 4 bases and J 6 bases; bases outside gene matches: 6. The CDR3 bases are TGTGCCAGCAGTTCTGGGACAGGGGGCTTCGCTGAAGCTTTCTTT. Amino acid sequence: CASSSGTGGFAEAFF.

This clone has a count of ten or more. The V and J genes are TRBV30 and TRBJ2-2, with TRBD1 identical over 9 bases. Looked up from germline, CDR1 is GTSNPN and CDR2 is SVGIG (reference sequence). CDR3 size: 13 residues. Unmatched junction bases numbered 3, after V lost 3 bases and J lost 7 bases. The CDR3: CAWRGDRDGELFF. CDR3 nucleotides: TGTGCCTGGAGAGGGGACAGGGACGGGGAGCTGTTTTTT.

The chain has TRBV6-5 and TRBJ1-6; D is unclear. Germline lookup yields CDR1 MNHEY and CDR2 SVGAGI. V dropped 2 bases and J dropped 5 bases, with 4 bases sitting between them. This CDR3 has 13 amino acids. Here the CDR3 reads CASSYANNSPLHF. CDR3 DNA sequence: TGTGCCAGCAGTTACGCGAATAATTCACCCCTCCACTTT.

DNA for the CDR3: TGTGCCAGCGGTTCGACAGGGGCCCAAGAGACCCAGTACTTC. Translated, it gives CASGSTGAQETQYF. The V gene is TRBV6-5, the J gene TRBJ2-5; 8 nucleotides match TRBD1. The CDR3 runs to 14 residues. Germline lookup yields CDR1 MNHEY and CDR2 SVGAGI. The trim removed 8 bases at V and 1 base at J, leaving 6 bases unmatched.

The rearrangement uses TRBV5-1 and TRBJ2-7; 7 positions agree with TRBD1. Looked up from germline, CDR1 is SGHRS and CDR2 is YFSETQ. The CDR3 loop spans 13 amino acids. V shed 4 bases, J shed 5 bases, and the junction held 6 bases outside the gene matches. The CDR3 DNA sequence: TGCGCCAGCAGCCTACAGGGGCGGGACGAGCAGTACTTC. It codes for CASSLQGRDEQYF.

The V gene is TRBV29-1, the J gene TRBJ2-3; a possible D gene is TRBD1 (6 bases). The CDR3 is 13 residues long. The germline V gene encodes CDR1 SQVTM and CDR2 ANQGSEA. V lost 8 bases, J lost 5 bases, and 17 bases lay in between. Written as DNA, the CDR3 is TGCAGCTCCTGTGAGACAGGAATAGATACGCAGTATTTT. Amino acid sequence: CSSCETGIDTQYF.

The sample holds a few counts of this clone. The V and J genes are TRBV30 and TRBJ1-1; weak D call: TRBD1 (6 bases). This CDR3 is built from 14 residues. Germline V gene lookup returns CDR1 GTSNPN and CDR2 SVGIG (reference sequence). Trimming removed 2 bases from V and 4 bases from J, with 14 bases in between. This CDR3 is CAWSLTGLGTEAFF. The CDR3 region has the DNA TGTGCCTGGAGTCTTACAGGGTTAGGCACTGAAGCTTTCTTT.

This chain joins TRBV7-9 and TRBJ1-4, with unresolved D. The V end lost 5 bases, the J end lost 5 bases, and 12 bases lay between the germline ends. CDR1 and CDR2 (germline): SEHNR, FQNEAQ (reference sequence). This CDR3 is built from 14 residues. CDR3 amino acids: CASSPSGRNEKLFF. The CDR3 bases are TGTGCCAGCAGCCCCAGCGGGCGGAATGAAAAACTGTTTTTT.

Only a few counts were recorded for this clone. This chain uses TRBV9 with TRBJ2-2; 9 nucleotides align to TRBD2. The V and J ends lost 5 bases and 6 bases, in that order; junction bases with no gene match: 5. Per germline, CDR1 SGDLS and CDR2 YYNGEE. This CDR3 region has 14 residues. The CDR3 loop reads CASSGTSRAGELFF. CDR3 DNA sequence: TGTGCCAGCAGTGGGACTAGCCGGGCCGGGGAGCTGTTTTTT.

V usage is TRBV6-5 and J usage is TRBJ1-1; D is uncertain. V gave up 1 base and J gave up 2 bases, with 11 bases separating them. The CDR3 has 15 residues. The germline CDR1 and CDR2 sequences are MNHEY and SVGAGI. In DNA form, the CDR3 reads TGTGCCAGCAGTTACTTTCATACAACCAACACTGAAGCTTTCTTT. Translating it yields CASSYFHTTNTEAFF.

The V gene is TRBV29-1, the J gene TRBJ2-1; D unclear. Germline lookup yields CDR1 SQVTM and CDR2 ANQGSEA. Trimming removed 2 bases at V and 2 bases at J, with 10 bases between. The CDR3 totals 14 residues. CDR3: CSVEQALTYNEQFF. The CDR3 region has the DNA TGCAGCGTTGAACAGGCCCTAACCTACAATGAGCAGTTCTTC.

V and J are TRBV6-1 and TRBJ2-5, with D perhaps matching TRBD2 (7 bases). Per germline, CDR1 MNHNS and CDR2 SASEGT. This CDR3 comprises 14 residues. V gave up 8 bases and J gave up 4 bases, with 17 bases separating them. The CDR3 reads CASGGGPLIETQYF. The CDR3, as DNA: TGTGCCAGCGGGGGGGGGCCCCTAATAGAGACCCAGTACTTC.